This T cell receptor (beta chain) was documented in a study of cytomegalovirus exposure and HLA in healthy donors (dated 2017 in TCRdb). Turning to the overall study: An earlier analysis of approximately 590 of the donors reported roughly 300 Gb of sequence data and around 110 million unique TCR beta sequences from about 179 million T cells. An early release covering approximately 600 HLA-typed donors comprised about 300 gigabases of sequencing data and tens of millions of unique TCR sequences. In a later analysis, previously published TCR beta repertoires from several hundred donors were re-analyzed and high-resolution HLA genotyping was added so that TCR occurrence patterns could be studied. The study aimed to test whether cataloging public T cell receptors could reveal signatures of past pathogen exposure. Every repertoire in the discovery cohort had been generated on one and the same sequencing platform. Across around 400 genotyped donors of the cohort, an average of roughly 200,000 unique TCR beta nucleotide sequences per donor were sequenced, and roughly 18% of those sequences were non-productive. Alongside the repertoire data, information on donor age, sex, ethnicity and CMV serostatus was compiled. The study combined high-throughput TCR immunosequencing, statistical association of individual TCRs with disease status, and machine learning to predict cytomegalovirus infection status. A later genetic analysis used genome-wide SNP genotypes for about three fifths of the 666 donors, treating that subset as a discovery cohort. Of the approximately 400 genotyped donors, approximately 82% fell in the genetic ancestry cluster associated with self-reported Caucasian donors. An earlier analysis of fewer than 700 of the donors applied high-throughput TCR beta sequencing to assess whether each TCR beta V gene segment acted as functional or pseudogenic. Because of strong linkage in the cohort, five DR-DQ haplotypes were treated as single units for association and clustering. HLA typing covered class I and class II loci at four-digit resolution. Rather than drawing on any new phenotypic data, the later analysis identified candidate immune exposures from TCR beta sequences and the way those sequences occurred across donors. The number of typed donors differed by locus: roughly 620-640 for A, B, C, DRB1 and DQB1; about 520 for DQA1; around 580 for DPA1; and around 470 for DPB1. The T cell repertoires of under 700 subjects were profiled by immunosequencing and related to cytomegalovirus serostatus. A separate validation cohort of 100 to 150 different subjects was used in addition to the approximately 700-subject first cohort. The paper as a whole reports these results and caveats: According to a later analysis, TCR association rates differed among HLA loci, with DRB1 alleles showing the most associated TCRs and HLA-C alleles showing the fewest. Because the 87-base-pair reads could not distinguish some IMGT-functional V segments, including TRBV6-2 and TRBV6-3, those segments were excluded. The study listed approximately 160 TCR beta chains as associated with cytomegalovirus. In a later genetic analysis, fewer N-insertions in productive TCRs were reported among donors in an Asian-associated ancestry cluster than the approximately 670-donor mean. The sequencing pipeline was judged likely to have produced a cluster of highly shared sequence variants as a technical artifact. This cohort had only TCR beta chains sequenced, and the lack of alpha or paired-chain data limited which features could be detected. A later genetic analysis associated a missense DCLRE1C variant with V-gene and J-gene trimming of TCR beta chains, and an independent cohort replicated the association. The authors suggested that the approach could potentially be generalized to other disease states and immunological phenotypes. A few of the identified cytomegalovirus-associated TCR beta chains were confirmed in vitro to be specific for cytomegalovirus antigens. The classifier was reported to diagnose cytomegalovirus status with high specificity and sensitivity in both the original cohort and the validation cohort. In an earlier analysis of fewer than 700 of the donors, most TCR beta V segments appeared in productive rearrangements about 87% or about 30% of the time, broadly matching IMGT annotations. Most TCR sequences were seen in very few donors, while some public TCRs were found in many individuals. CMV serostatus was the only immune exposure information available for the cohort. HLA typing was unavailable for some donors at each locus, so association tests used only the typed subset. Strong co-occurrence of HLA alleles, especially DR and DQ, made assigning TCR associations to individual alleles difficult. According to a later analysis, parvovirus B19, influenza, CMV and Epstein-Barr virus appeared linked to several top co-occurrence clusters. According to a later analysis, most CMV-associated TCR beta chains appeared to be HLA-restricted, and the HLA associations seemed to be driven largely by CMV exposure. The presence/absence analyses assumed that sequencing depth was roughly uniform across donors, and that assumption may not be true. Linkage disequilibrium might explain the correlated functional status among segregating V segments, but an unknown experimental factor could not be ruled out. A further reported finding was that TCR beta sequences accurately predicted the HLA-A and HLA-B alleles for most subjects in the first cohort. The earlier analysis of fewer than 750 of the donors excluded some 15 rarely observed V segments, including chromosome 9 orphons, because counts were too low. Compared with equally common non-associated chains, HLA-associated TCR beta chains in a later analysis were more clonally expanded and had lower generation probabilities. Specific HLA alleles were associated with 15,000 to 20,000 TCR beta sequences at a false discovery rate of 0.05 in a later analysis.

CDR1 is given as SNHLY and CDR2 as FYNNEI, both from the germline V gene. Including cysteine and phenylalanine, the CDR3 has 15 amino acids. Kept here is only the CDR3 DNA, which spans 45 bases and is read in frame from base 1. Trimming removed 5 bases from V and 8 bases from J; the gene matches leave 7 bases unexplained. Concerning this clone: The antigen it recognizes is unknown. No quality values exist for individual bases; no much larger clone is one base distant.

Libraries were made using the immunoSEQ multiplex PCR assay. For the multiplex PCR, a mixture combining 60 forward primers for TCR Vbeta segments and 13 reverse primers for TCR Jbeta segments was used. A multiplex PCR assay on genomic DNA amplified the CDR3 region of rearranged TCR beta genes. On the Illumina HiSeq System, the amplified TCR beta libraries were sequenced as 87-base-pair reads. In the source study's methods: A later analysis tallied roughly 80 million unique TCR beta chains across the 650 to 750 repertoires, and around 12 million of those chains were shared by two or more donors. A nearest-neighbor algorithm error-corrected the raw reads and collapsed the reads into unique sequences, merging closely related sequences to remove PCR and sequencing errors. To assign V, D and J gene segments, CDR3 sequences were aligned to IMGT reference sequences. For a sequence to be retained, a match of at least six nucleotides to both a V gene segment and a J gene segment was required. Rearrangements were called productive when the CDR3 lacked stop codons and stayed in frame with V and J; all others were non-productive. CDR3 was defined by IMGT convention, running from the second conserved V-encoded cysteine to the conserved J-encoded phenylalanine. In an earlier analysis of around 640 of the donors, sequences lacking an unambiguous match to a single V gene segment were excluded. In an earlier analysis of 450 to 700 of the donors, V segments were called functional above 56.7% productive rearrangements and were called segregating when the between-donor standard deviation exceeded 5%. A statistical classification framework was built for diagnosing cytomegalovirus status from the catalog of TCR beta chain sequences. A later analysis assigned V and J genes by comparing TCR nucleotide sequences with IMGT/GENE-DB human TR gene sequences. Using the TCRdist pipeline, a later analysis assigned CDR3 sequences along with most-parsimonious VDJ recombination scenarios. In a later analysis, each TCR beta chain was defined by its CDR3 amino acid sequence together with its V-gene family, and reads without a unique V-gene family were excluded. As a way to deal with suspected cross-contamination and a sequencing artifact, a later analysis dropped 450 to 600 nucleotide sequences that were highly shared and had low generation probability. For each public chain, a later analysis derived a clonal expansion index from normalized ranks of inferred template counts within each repertoire. Generation probabilities in a later analysis came from a VDJ recombination model fitted to out-of-frame rearrangements, and those results were checked against IGoR. Hypergeometric tests were used in a later analysis to score TCR-TCR, TCR-HLA and TCR-CMV co-occurrence, with a repertoire-size bias correction applied to the TCR pairs. To estimate false discovery rates, a later analysis permuted the HLA or CMV assignments 20 times. In a later analysis, co-occurring TCRs were grouped with DBSCAN, and TCRdist sequence similarity was added when clustering was performed within HLA-allele-positive subsets. For co-occurrence clustering, repertoires with fewer than 30,000 or more than 120,000 public chains were excluded, along with roughly 5 repertoires with anomalous nucleotide sharing. The clones in this table, taken by TCRdb from immuneACCESS, are in-frame only. Not every clone is retained; where verified, under half of the shortfall comes from an unresolved V gene, and the cause of the rest is unknown. That table is the source of V, J and clone size, and D and trimming were worked out from the DNA. Recorded for this sample are about 170,000 clones; around 80% of them occurred a single time. Around 14% of the sample goes to the ten largest clones.

The cohort consisted of 650 to 850 healthy bone marrow donors. At the time of sampling, every cohort member was nominally healthy, though immune exposures that went unrecorded were likely present. The donor tested CMV seropositive, placing the donor among the approximately 290 seropositive members of the cohort. Each donor provided a peripheral blood sample, and peripheral blood mononuclear cells were used for TCR beta sequencing. Genomic DNA was extracted from the blood cell samples with the Qiagen DNeasy Blood Extraction Kit. Sequenced material: PBMCs. The chain was built from TRBV2 and TRBJ2-3, and TRBD2 aligns with 13 junction nucleotides. The clonotype was recovered from a woman aged 45-59 years in good health and CMV-seropositive. The CDR3 protein: CASSSLAGGPSTQYF. The base sequence is TGTGCCAGCAGTTCACTAGCGGGGGGGCCGAGTACGCAGTATTTT.